The next 29 T cell receptor beta chains were all read from a single sample in a study of blood T cell repertoires in COVID-19. The data were produced by immunoSEQ multiplex PCR, yet TCRdb's version contains in-frame clones alone and is incomplete. The sample consists of about 120,000 clones, more than 75% of them appearing once. Input material: peripheral blood. These TCRs come from a man in his fifties or sixties with acute or convalescent COVID-19.

The V and J genes are TRBV29-1 and TRBJ1-2; 12 bases line up with TRBD1. The CDR3 loop spans 14 amino acids. The trim removed 6 bases at V and 4 bases at J, leaving 6 bases unmatched. Germline loops: CDR1 SQVTM, CDR2 ANQGSEA. As DNA, the CDR3 is TGCAGCGTACCGGGACAGGGGGCAACCTATGGCTACACCTTC. Translation gives CSVPGQGATYGYTF.

The V and J genes are TRBV3-1 (or the pseudogene TRBV3-2) and TRBJ1-2; 9 positions match TRBD1. Germline V gives CDR1 LGHDT, CDR2 YNNKEL (reference sequence). V shed 2 bases and J 6 bases; nucleotides not matched to a gene: 1. The CDR3 length is 13 residues. CDR3 region: CASSQTGGDGYTF. The CDR3 nucleotides read TGTGCCAGCAGCCAAACAGGGGGCGATGGCTACACCTTC.

V gene TRBV27 combines with J gene TRBJ2-7; tentatively, D is TRBD2 (6 bases). The germline V gene has CDR1 MNHEY and CDR2 SMNVEV (reference sequence). Trimming removed 4 bases at V and 2 bases at J, with 12 bases between. The CDR3 has 14 amino acids. The CDR3 sequence: CASSWGDPTYEQYF. The CDR3, as DNA: TGTGCCAGCAGTTGGGGGGACCCGACCTACGAGCAGTACTTC.

The chain combines TRBV12-3 or TRBV12-4 with TRBJ1-5; D unclear. Trimming left V 2 bases short and J 5 bases short, with 7 bases between. This CDR3 has 13 amino acids. CDR3 nucleotides: TGTGCCAGCAGTTTATCCCTTTATCAGCCCCAGCATTTT. This gives the protein CASSLSLYQPQHF.

The V gene is TRBV3-1 (or the pseudogene TRBV3-2), the J gene TRBJ2-5; D might be TRBD2 (6 bases). The CDR3 sequence is 13 residues long. In germline, CDR1 is LGHDT, CDR2 YNNKEL (reference sequence). V was shortened by 3 bases and J by 7 bases, with 12 bases between the two germline ends. The DNA for the CDR3 is TGTGCCAGCAGCCAGGGACTGGGAAGGACCCAGTACTTC. Its translation: CASSQGLGRTQYF.

The CDR3 nucleotides read TGTGCCAGTCAGGAAACGGCGGGAGCTTCCGAGCAGTACTTC. Its translation is CASQETAGASEQYF. V is TRBV19 and J is TRBJ2-7, with 7 bases lining up with TRBD2. The trim removed 8 bases at V and 6 bases at J, leaving 13 bases unmatched. The CDR3 length is 14 residues. Germline loops: CDR1 LNHDA, CDR2 SQIVND (reference sequence).

Points on this clone: Given the absence of the conserved phenylalanine or tryptophan at the CDR3 end, a read error is likely. The DNA is left out, because the CDR3 cannot be placed on it with certainty; the CDR3 is given as TCRdb lists it. This chain uses TRBV28 with TRBJ2-7; the DNA was not used to check the table's D call, TRBD2. The CDR3 has 9 residues if both end residues are counted. Germline CDR1 MDHEN, CDR2 SYDVKM. CDR3 region: CASSPGPSG.

The chain joins TRBV7-2 to TRBJ2-2; D possibly corresponds to TRBD2 (6 bases). CDR1 SGHTA and CDR2 FQGNSA come from the germline V gene. The ends were cut back, 4 bases at V and 3 bases at J, with 21 bases in the middle. CDR3 length: 18 residues. The chain's CDR3 is CASSSAWPGGRDTGELFF. The CDR3 nucleotides are TGTGCCAGCAGCTCCGCTTGGCCCGGGGGAAGGGACACCGGGGAGCTGTTTTTT. Based on the CDR3 plus reference TRBV7-2 and TRBJ2-2, the full variable domain is GAGVSQSPSNKVTEKGKDVELRCDPISGHTALYWYRQSLGQGLEFLIYFQGNSAPDKSGLPSDRFSAERTGGSVSTLTIQRTQQEDSAVYLCASSSAWPGGRDTGELFFGEGSRLTVL.

The chain recombines TRBV9 with TRBJ2-7, with 11 positions matching TRBD2. Germline CDR1 and CDR2: SGDLS and YYNGEE. V dropped 0 bases and J dropped 6; count of bases not matched to a gene: 14. The CDR3 is made up of 18 amino acids. CDR3 nucleotide sequence: TGTGCCAGCAGCGTAGGGGCCATTACTAGCGGGAGCTCGGGCGAGCAGTACTTC. This codes for CASSVGAITSGSSGEQYF.

This clone was detected only a few times. The chain joins TRBV7-9 to TRBJ1-5; the D is unclear. The CDR3 runs 12 residues. CDR1 SEHNR and CDR2 FQNEAQ come from the germline V gene (reference sequence). V was trimmed by 5 bases and J by 3 bases, leaving 5 bases between them. This CDR3 is CASSRDNQPQHF. The CDR3 DNA is TGTGCCAGCAGCCGGGACAATCAGCCCCAGCATTTT.

V is TRBV28 and J is TRBJ2-3; D remains unclear. V lost 2 bases and J 2 bases, leaving 8 bases between the germline ends. The length of the CDR3 is 14 residues. In germline, CDR1 is MDHEN, CDR2 SYDVKM. Here the CDR3 reads CASSLGQTTDTQYF. The CDR3 DNA is TGTGCCAGCAGTTTAGGGCAGACCACAGATACGCAGTATTTT.

V is TRBV29-1 and J is TRBJ2-7, with TRBD2 identical over 15 bases. The CDR3 loop spans 14 amino acids. Germline V gene sequence: CDR1 SQVTM, CDR2 ANQGSEA. V was clipped by 8 bases and J by 2 bases; unmatched bases: 4. The CDR3 spells CSTRTSGRAYEQYF. DNA for the CDR3: TGCAGCACCCGGACTAGCGGGAGGGCCTACGAGCAGTACTTC.

The rearrangement uses TRBV4-1 and TRBJ2-2; TRBD1 agrees at 7 bases. The CDR3 totals 16 residues. J gave up 5 bases and V 4 bases, and 10 bases lay outside the gene matches. Looked up from germline, CDR1 is MGHRA and CDR2 is YSYEKL. This CDR3 reads CASSLYTGERTGELFF. Here the CDR3 DNA reads TGCGCCAGCAGCCTCTACACAGGGGAGAGAACCGGGGAGCTGTTTTTT.

DNA of the CDR3: TGTGCCAGCAGTTACGAGGGATTTGGCTACACCTTC. Encoded protein: CASSYEGFGYTF. The rearrangement links TRBV6-2 or TRBV6-3 to TRBJ1-2; no firm D call. The CDR3 covers 12 residues. Germline V lookup: CDR1 MNHEY, CDR2 SVGEGT. Between the trimmed V and J ends, which lost 2 bases and 7 bases, there was a span of 8 bases.

The DNA of the CDR3 is TGTGCCAGCAGTCCTAGACGCTCTGGGGCCAACGTCCTGACTTTC. This sequence encodes CASSPRRSGANVLTF. The chain combines TRBV6-5 with TRBJ2-6; D ambiguous. CDR3 size: 15 residues. V was clipped by 5 bases and J by 0 bases, with 8 bases between them. Germline values: CDR1 MNHEY, CDR2 SVGAGI.

The chain combines TRBV28 with TRBJ1-4; 7 bases map to TRBD1. V was pared by 6 bases and J by 3 bases, with 7 bases of the junction left unmatched. The CDR3 sequence is 15 residues long. CDR1 MDHEN and CDR2 SYDVKM come from the germline V gene. DNA of the CDR3: TGTGCCAGCAGGACCCCAGGGACAGCTAATGAAAAACTGTTTTTT. This sequence encodes CASRTPGTANEKLFF. The full variable domain, completed using reference TRBV28 and TRBJ1-4, is DVKVTQSSRYLVKRTGEKVFLECVQDMDHENMFWYRQDPGLGLRLIYFSYDVKMKEKGDIPEGYSVSREKKERFSLILESASTNQTSMYLCASRTPGTANEKLFFGSGTQLSVL.

V usage is TRBV28 and J usage is TRBJ2-3; D remains unclear. The V gene lost 6 bases and the J gene lost 0 bases, with 10 bases spanning the gap. The CDR3 runs to 14 residues. Germline V gene sequence: CDR1 MDHEN, CDR2 SYDVKM. The CDR3 nucleotides are TGTGCCAGCAGGCCTCCTAGTAGCACAGATACGCAGTATTTT. Translation gives CASRPPSSTDTQYF. The complete variable domain, with remaining parts taken from reference TRBV28 and TRBJ2-3, reads DVKVTQSSRYLVKRTGEKVFLECVQDMDHENMFWYRQDPGLGLRLIYFSYDVKMKEKGDIPEGYSVSREKKERFSLILESASTNQTSMYLCASRPPSSTDTQYFGPGTRLTVL.

The rearrangement links TRBV7-6 to TRBJ2-7; 7 bases line up with TRBD2. The CDR3 extends over 16 amino acids. V was clipped by 5 bases and J by 5 bases; unmatched bases: 15. Germline V gene sequence: CDR1 SGHVS, CDR2 FNYEAQ. The CDR3 here is CASSLSGGGGPNEQYF. CDR3 bases: TGTGCCAGCAGCCTATCGGGTGGGGGAGGGCCCAACGAGCAGTACTTC.

This clone is a singleton in its sample. This chain links TRBV5-6 with TRBJ2-7; 7 nucleotides line up with TRBD2. The germline V gene has CDR1 SGHDT and CDR2 YYEEEE. The trim removed 1 base at V and 3 bases at J, leaving 7 bases unmatched. This CDR3 contains 15 residues. The CDR3, as DNA: TGTGCCAGCAGCTTGCTCCGCCCGGGGGGCTACGAGCAGTACTTC. Translation: CASSLLRPGGYEQYF.

This chain uses TRBV18 with TRBJ1-1; 7 nucleotides agree with TRBD1. The V segment lost 5 bases and the J segment 8 bases; nucleotides outside the gene matches: 5. The CDR3 covers 12 residues. From germline, CDR1 is KGHSH and CDR2 LQKENI. The CDR3 spells CASSEDRREAFF. As DNA, the CDR3 is TGTGCCAGCTCAGAGGACAGGAGAGAAGCTTTCTTT.

CDR3 residues: CASSQPLAWHEQFF. CDR3 DNA: TGTGCCAGCAGCCAACCACTAGCGTGGCATGAGCAGTTCTTC. The rearrangement uses TRBV3-1 (or the pseudogene TRBV3-2) and TRBJ2-1; 7 bases map to TRBD2. Trimming cost V 2 bases and J 8 bases; bases outside gene matches: 6. The CDR3 has 14 amino acids. Germline V lookup: CDR1 LGHDT, CDR2 YNNKEL (reference sequence).

This chain uses TRBV6-5 with TRBJ2-1; tentative D call: TRBD2 (6 bases). The CDR3 length is 14 residues. V lost 6 bases and J 3 bases, leaving 12 bases between the germline ends. Germline V gene lookup returns CDR1 MNHEY and CDR2 SVGAGI. The CDR3: CASRSGLDYNEQFF. CDR3 nucleotides: TGTGCCAGCAGGTCGGGACTTGACTACAATGAGCAGTTCTTC.

On this clone: Other DNA sequences from this sample encode an identical CDR3 as well. The CDR3 loop is CAWSRQDNQPQHF. The DNA of the CDR3 is TGTGCCTGGAGTCGGCAGGATAATCAGCCCCAGCATTTT. This chain links TRBV30 with TRBJ1-5; D is undetermined. Germline loops: CDR1 GTSNPN, CDR2 SVGIG (reference sequence). V lost 2 bases and J lost 4, with 9 bases in between. The CDR3 has 13 amino acids.

The table lists this clone with a count of one. The chain is built from TRBV19 and TRBJ2-1; D is unclear. Trimming left V 1 base short and J 2 bases short, with 9 bases between. Germline loops: CDR1 LNHDA, CDR2 SQIVND (reference sequence). This CDR3 has 15 residues. The CDR3 nucleotides read TGTGCCAGTAGTATAGGGCCATCCACCTACAATGAGCAGTTCTTC. Translation gives CASSIGPSTYNEQFF.

J is TRBJ1-2 and V is TRBV11-2, with D possibly being TRBD1 (6 bases). The CDR3 length is 13 residues. V was shortened by 3 bases and J by 2 bases, with 7 bases between the two germline ends. Germline-derived CDR1 and CDR2 are SGHAT and FQNNGV. The CDR3 DNA is TGTGCCAGCAGCTTGGGACACAACTATGGCTACACCTTC. It translates to CASSLGHNYGYTF.

Worth noting for this clone: Other DNA sequences in the sample encode the same CDR3. The chain is built from TRBV12-3 or TRBV12-4 and TRBJ2-5, with unresolved D. This CDR3 spans 11 amino acids. The V and J ends lost 4 bases and 4 bases respectively, with 4 bases between them. DNA for the CDR3: TGTGCCAGCAGTTCAGGAGAGACCCAGTACTTC. Protein product: CASSSGETQYF.

The chain combines TRBV27 with TRBJ1-5; a possible D gene is TRBD1 (6 bases). The CDR3 has 15 residues. Deletions cut 5 bases from V and 2 bases from J, with 13 bases between. In germline, CDR1 is MNHEY, CDR2 SMNVEV (reference sequence). The CDR3 reads CASSPRGEGNQPQHF. For the CDR3, the DNA is TGTGCCAGCAGTCCCAGGGGTGAGGGCAATCAGCCCCAGCATTTT.

The chain is built from TRBV5-8 and TRBJ1-1; no firm D call. The CDR3 is 12 residues long. V was trimmed by 0 bases and J by 10 bases, leaving 10 bases between them. Per germline, CDR1 SGHTS and CDR2 YDEGEE. The CDR3 spells CASSLAYSLAFF. Written as DNA, the CDR3 is TGTGCCAGCAGCTTGGCCTACAGCCTAGCTTTCTTT.

The chain links TRBV7-2 to TRBJ2-1; 14 positions agree with TRBD2. The CDR3 loop spans 16 amino acids. The V gene end was trimmed by 5 bases and the J gene end by 6 bases; junction bases not matched to a gene: 6. CDR1 and CDR2 (germline): SGHTA, FQGNSA. DNA for the CDR3: TGTGCCAGCAGCCGTACGACTAGCGGGAGGGCCAATGAGCAGTTCTTC. Protein product: CASSRTTSGRANEQFF.